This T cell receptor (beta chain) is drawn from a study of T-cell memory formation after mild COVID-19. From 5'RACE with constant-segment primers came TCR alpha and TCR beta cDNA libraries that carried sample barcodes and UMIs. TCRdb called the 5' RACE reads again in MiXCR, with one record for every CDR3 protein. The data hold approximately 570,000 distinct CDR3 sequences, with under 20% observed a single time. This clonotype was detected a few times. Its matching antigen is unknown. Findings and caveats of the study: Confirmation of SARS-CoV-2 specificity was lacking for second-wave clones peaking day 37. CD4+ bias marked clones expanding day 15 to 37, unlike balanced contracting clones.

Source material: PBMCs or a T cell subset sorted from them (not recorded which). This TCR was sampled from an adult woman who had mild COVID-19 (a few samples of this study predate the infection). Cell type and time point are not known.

In DNA form, the CDR3 reads TGCAGCGTTGGGGTGGCGGGGGGCGGCTATGGCTACACCTTC. Protein: CSVGVAGGGYGYTF. This chain connects TRBV29-1 to TRBJ1-2, with a possible D match to TRBD1 (6 bases). Per the germline V gene, CDR1 is SQVTM and CDR2 is ANQGSEA. With 4 bases removed from V and 4 bases from J, the gap between germline ends came to 16 bases. This CDR3 has 14 residues.